The T cell receptor (beta chain) under discussion was sequenced for a study of blood T cells in healthy people across ages (dated by TCRdb to the mid-2010s). As for the study more broadly: In model experiments, template switching captured about one uniquely barcoded TCR beta cDNA molecule for every two T cells. For two donors (one aged 18 to 29 and one aged 80 or older), the study analyzed two additional independent replicas of 1 million unique cDNA reads from the same blood draw. Using deep sequencing normalized with unique cDNA molecular identifiers, the study measured how TCR beta repertoire diversity changes with age. The donors were split into four age groups: young (average approximately 16 years), middle-aged (39), aged (more than 60) and long-lived (under 90). What the work shows at the level of the full study, not this receptor alone: Compared with the aged group, the long-lived group had more naive CD4+ T cells, fewer expanded clones and increased TCR diversity, suggesting age selection. Total diversity estimates from one million sequenced T cells were considered lower bounds and underestimates. Donor CMV infection status was unknown, potentially confounding age-related changes in expanded clonotypes. As age increased, observed TCR beta diversity per million T cells dropped in a roughly linear way, and a significant reduction was already evident by age 40. Because profiling used bulk unsorted PBMCs, naive and antigen-experienced compartments could not be compared conclusively. There was a strong correlation between observed TCR beta diversity and the percentage of naive T cells measured by flow cytometry.

The germline V gene (reference sequence) supplies CDR1 LNHNV and CDR2 YYDKDF. The CDR3, from cysteine to phenylalanine, totals 18 residues. Just CDR3 DNA is preserved here, 54 bases in frame from base 1. Germline trimming amounts to 3 bases on V and 1 base on J, with 9 as the count of junction bases outside the gene matches. Library creation used 5' RACE. Sequencing took place on an Illumina HiSeq 2500. A second roughly 7 to 12 cycle PCR used a sample-barcoded 5' primer and a J-beta primer mix. Each TCR beta cDNA molecule received a unique molecular identifier from a template-switch 5' adaptor carrying 12 random nucleotides. Each sample yielded at least 2.5 million CDR3-containing paired-end reads. All of the RNA was converted into first-strand cDNA using the Mint cDNA synthesis kit, with a TRBC-specific oligonucleotide serving as the primer. Following uracil-DNA glycosylase treatment, all cDNA underwent a first 18-cycle PCR with the universal primers M1SS and BC2_uni_R. As for the authors' bioinformatics: Normalization of each sample was performed by random selection of 1 million high-quality reads, each carrying a distinct molecular identifier. Instead of being binned into consensus sequences, reads with shared molecular identifiers were discarded. MiTCR, with a Q25 quality threshold and the strictest error-elimination algorithm, was used for CDR3 identification, clonotype clustering and error correction. A nonparametric unseen species model with Euler transformation was used to estimate a lower bound on total TCR beta diversity. Starting from the raw public reads, TCRdb applied fastp trimming at Q25, assembled clones with MiXCR and retained in-frame beta chains. Records with the same CDR3 protein are collapsed into one entry carrying the most frequent genes and DNA. TCRdb assigned the V and J calls; the authors' analysis was not used. For this sample there are about 800,000 distinct CDR3 sequences; 25% appear just once. The top ten clonotypes cover more than 3% of the sample.

Donors were 30 to 45 systemically healthy Caucasian individuals from Russia aged roughly 6 to 100 years. Each donor gave around 9.9 milliliters of peripheral blood, collected into EDTA-treated Vacutainer tubes. PBMCs were isolated by Ficoll-Paque density-gradient centrifugation, with at least 6.5 million obtained per sample. Total RNA, at least 6 micrograms per sample, was extracted from PBMCs with Trizol reagent. For every donor, flow cytometry on a PBMC aliquot measured the percentage of naive CD45RAhigh/CD27high T cells. There are a few counts of this clonotype. Its target antigen remains unknown. It has no much larger one-base neighbor in the sample; base qualities were not kept. The same data also went into a second study, on T cells of mothers and their children. The second source states: Nine systemically healthy Caucasian individuals, comprising three mothers and their six children, were included as donors. cDNA synthesis consumed the entire amount of extracted RNA, loaded at approximately 1.5 ug RNA in each 15 ul reaction. Sample barcodes and 2-4 random nucleotides were added via the M1S primer in the second PCR. Over 9.5 million TCR beta CDR3 reads were obtained for each mother, and around 3 million reads were obtained for each child. Thymic selection similarly shapes TCR recombination output in related and unrelated pairs, with minor effect from inherited differences. Normalized repertoire overlap in related mother-child pairs was always slightly higher than in unrelated mother-child pairs, but the difference was never significant. With a sensitivity of roughly 93 clones per million clonotypes, no persistent microchimeric T cell clones were detected. Deep NGS was used in the study to compare the TCR beta repertoires of mothers and children and to look for features that separate related mother-child pairs from unrelated individuals. On average, the children were around 11 +/- 4 years old, while the mothers were about 37 +/- 4 years old. Libraries were sequenced on Illumina HiSeq 2000 with 100+100 nt paired-end reads after adapter ligation with NEBNext reagents. To prevent cross-contamination, the mother and child libraries were prepared a month apart and were sequenced in separate runs. For each donor, between about 450,000 and 2,300,000 distinct TCR beta clonotypes were identified. Naive TCR beta clonotypes were estimated from low-frequency clonotypes matched to each donor's FACS-determined naive share, without sorting.

The sample consisted of blood. The TCR originated in a boy aged 5-17 years in good health. The rearrangement joined TRBV15 to TRBJ2-2; 9 central bases correspond to TRBD1. CDR3 reads: CATSSQIGQGMNTGELFF. The sequenced DNA: TGTGCCACCAGCAGCCAGATCGGACAGGGGATGAACACCGGGGAGCTGTTTTTT.